Listed here is a single T cell receptor (beta chain). TCRdb's copy holds only in-frame clones and misses some; the assay was immunoSEQ multiplex PCR. The table has more than 1.2 million clones, around 98.5% seen once; the top ten hold 0.3% to 0.45%. In the CD4+ fraction, cells were divided into CD45RA+ naive and CD45RA-negative memory subsets. The record originates from a study of shared clonotypes between healthy human individuals. This clonotype was obtained from a young man in good health. The sequenced sample consisted of naive CD4+ T cells sorted from blood. Subset specified: CD45RA+ positively selected.

CDR3 coding DNA: TGTGCCAGCTCTTACGCCAGCTATGGCTACACCTTC. It translates to CASSYASYGYTF. This chain links TRBV6-1 with TRBJ1-2; no clear D gene. V was cut by 8 bases and J by 4 bases, with 11 bases left in between. From germline, CDR1 is MNHNS and CDR2 SASEGT. The CDR3 covers 12 residues.